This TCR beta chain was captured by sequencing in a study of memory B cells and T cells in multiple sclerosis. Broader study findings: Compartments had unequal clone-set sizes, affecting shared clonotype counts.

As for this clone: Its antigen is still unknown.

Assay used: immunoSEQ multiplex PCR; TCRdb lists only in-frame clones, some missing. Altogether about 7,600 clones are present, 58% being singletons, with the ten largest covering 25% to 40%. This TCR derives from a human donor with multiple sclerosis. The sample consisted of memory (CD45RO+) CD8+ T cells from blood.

CDR3 region: CASSMSGTYEQYF. CDR3 coding DNA: TGTGCCAGTAGTATGTCGGGAACCTACGAGCAGTACTTC. The chain uses TRBV19 and TRBJ2-7; tentative D call: TRBD2 (5 bases). The CDR3 has 13 residues. The V gene lost 3 bases and the J gene lost 2 bases, with 8 bases spanning the gap. Germline assignment: CDR1 LNHDA and CDR2 SQIVND (reference sequence).